The clone carrying this TCR beta chain was counted once. Germline CDR1 reads SGHTA; CDR2 reads FQGNSA. J lost 5 bases, V lost 0 bases, and 6 bases had no gene match. This CDR3 has 15 residues. Seattle's enrolled individuals joined amid active infection and were then monitored longitudinally. This sample is drawn from a study of blood T cell repertoires in COVID-19. Only in-frame clones appear in the TCRdb table, and some are missing; sequencing was by immunoSEQ multiplex PCR. The sample consists of nearly 350,000 clones, around nine tenths of them appearing once. This TCR was recovered from a woman in her 70s with COVID-19, enrolled during active disease. The gene calls are TRBV7-2 and TRBJ2-7, with TRBD1 matching 8 bases. The sample was peripheral blood. In nucleotides, the CDR3 is TGTGCCAGCAGCTTAGCAGGACAGGGAACAGACGAGCAGTACTTC. Translation gives CASSLAGQGTDEQYF. Full variable domain (missing parts from reference TRBV7-2 and TRBJ2-7): GAGVSQSPSNKVTEKGKDVELRCDPISGHTALYWYRQSLGQGLEFLIYFQGNSAPDKSGLPSDRFSAERTGGSVSTLTIQRTQQEDSAVYLCASSLAGQGTDEQYFGPGTRLTVT.